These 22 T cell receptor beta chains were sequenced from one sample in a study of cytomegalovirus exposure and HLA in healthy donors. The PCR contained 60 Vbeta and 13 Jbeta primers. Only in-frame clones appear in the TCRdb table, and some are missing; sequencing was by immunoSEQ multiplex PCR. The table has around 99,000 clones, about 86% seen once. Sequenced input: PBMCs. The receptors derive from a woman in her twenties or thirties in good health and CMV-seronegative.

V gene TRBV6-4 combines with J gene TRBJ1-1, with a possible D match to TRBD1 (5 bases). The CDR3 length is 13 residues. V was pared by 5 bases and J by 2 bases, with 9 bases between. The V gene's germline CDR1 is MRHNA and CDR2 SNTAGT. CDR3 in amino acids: CASSLDSNTEAFF. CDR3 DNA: TGTGCCAGCAGTCTAGACAGTAACACTGAAGCTTTCTTT.

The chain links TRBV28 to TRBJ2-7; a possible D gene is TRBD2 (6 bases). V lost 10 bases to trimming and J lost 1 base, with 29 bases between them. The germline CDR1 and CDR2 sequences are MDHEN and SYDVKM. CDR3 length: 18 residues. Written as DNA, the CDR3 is TGTGCCATCCGAGGCTGGTCGGGAGCGCCAAACCAATCCTACGAGCAGTACTTC. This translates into CAIRGWSGAPNQSYEQYF.

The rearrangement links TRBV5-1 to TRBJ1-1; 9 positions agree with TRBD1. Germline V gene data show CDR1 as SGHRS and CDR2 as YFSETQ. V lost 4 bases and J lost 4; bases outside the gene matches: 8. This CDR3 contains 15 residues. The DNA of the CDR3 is TGCGCCAGCAGCCCTGGACAGGGGAGGATCACTGAAGCTTTCTTT. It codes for CASSPGQGRITEAFF. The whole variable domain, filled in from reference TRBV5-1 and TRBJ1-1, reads KAGVTQTPRYLIKTRGQQVTLSCSPISGHRSVSWYQQTPGQGLQFLFEYFSETQRNKGNFPGRFSGRQFSNSRSEMNVSTLELGDSALYLCASSPGQGRITEAFFGQGTRLTVV.

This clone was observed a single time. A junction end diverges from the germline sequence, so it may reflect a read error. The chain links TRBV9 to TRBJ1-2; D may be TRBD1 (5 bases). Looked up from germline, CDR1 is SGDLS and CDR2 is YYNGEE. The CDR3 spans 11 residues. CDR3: CASSVNGRAIF. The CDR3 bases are TGTGCCAGCAGCGTAAACGGCAGGGCTATCTTC.

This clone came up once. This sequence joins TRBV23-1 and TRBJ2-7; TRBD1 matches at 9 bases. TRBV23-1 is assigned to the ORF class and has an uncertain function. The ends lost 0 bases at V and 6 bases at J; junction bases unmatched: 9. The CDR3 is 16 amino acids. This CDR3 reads CASSQSNRGRYTEQYF. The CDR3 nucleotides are TGCGCCAGCAGTCAATCGAACAGGGGGCGATATACCGAGCAGTACTTC.

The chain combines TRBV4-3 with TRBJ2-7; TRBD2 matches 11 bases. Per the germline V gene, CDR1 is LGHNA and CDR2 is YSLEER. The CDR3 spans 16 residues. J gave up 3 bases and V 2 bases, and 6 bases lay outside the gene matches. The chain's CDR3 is CASSQTLAGGDYEQYF. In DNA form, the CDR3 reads TGCGCCAGCAGCCAAACCCTAGCGGGAGGAGACTACGAGCAGTACTTC.

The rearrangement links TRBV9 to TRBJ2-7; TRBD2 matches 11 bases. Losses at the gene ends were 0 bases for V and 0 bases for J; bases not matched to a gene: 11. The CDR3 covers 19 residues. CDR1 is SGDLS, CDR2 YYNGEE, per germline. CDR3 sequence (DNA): TGTGCCAGCAGCGTAGGGTCCCCGCTAGCGGGAGGCCCCTCCTACGAGCAGTACTTC. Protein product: CASSVGSPLAGGPSYEQYF.

The CDR3: CASSLPGQGTQPQHF. CDR3 nucleotides: TGTGCCAGCTCACTCCCGGGACAGGGGACTCAGCCCCAGCATTTT. The chain recombines TRBV18 with TRBJ1-5, with TRBD1 matching 10 bases. J was trimmed by 6 bases and V by 4 bases; bases with no gene match: 6. CDR3 length: 15 residues. Germline loops: CDR1 KGHSH, CDR2 LQKENI.

For the CDR3, the DNA is TGTGCCACCAGCAGAGGAGAGGCGGGACTCTACGAGCAGTACTTC. Protein product: CATSRGEAGLYEQYF. This chain uses TRBV15 with TRBJ2-7; the D gene is possibly TRBD2 (6 bases). Germline CDR1 is LNHNV and CDR2 is YYDKDF (reference sequence). The CDR3 is 15 residues long. With 1 base removed from V and 3 bases from J, the gap between germline ends came to 13 bases.

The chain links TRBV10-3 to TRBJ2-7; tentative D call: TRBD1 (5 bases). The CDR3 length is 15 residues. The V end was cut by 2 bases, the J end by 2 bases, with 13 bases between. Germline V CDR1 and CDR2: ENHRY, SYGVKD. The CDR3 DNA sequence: TGTGCCATCAGTGAGGGGGCGTTGTCAGCCTACGAGCAGTACTTC. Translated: CAISEGALSAYEQYF.

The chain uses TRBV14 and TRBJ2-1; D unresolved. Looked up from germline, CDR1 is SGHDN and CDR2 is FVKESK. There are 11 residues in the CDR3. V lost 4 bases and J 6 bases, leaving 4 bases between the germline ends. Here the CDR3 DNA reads TGTGCCAGCAGCCTATTCAATGAGCAGTTCTTC. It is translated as CASSLFNEQFF.

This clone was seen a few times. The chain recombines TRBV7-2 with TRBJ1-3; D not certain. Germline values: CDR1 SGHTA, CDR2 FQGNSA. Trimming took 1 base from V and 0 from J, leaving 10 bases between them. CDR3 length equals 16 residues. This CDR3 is CASSLDPGVSGNTIYF. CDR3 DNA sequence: TGTGCCAGCAGCTTAGACCCCGGGGTCTCTGGAAACACCATATATTTT.

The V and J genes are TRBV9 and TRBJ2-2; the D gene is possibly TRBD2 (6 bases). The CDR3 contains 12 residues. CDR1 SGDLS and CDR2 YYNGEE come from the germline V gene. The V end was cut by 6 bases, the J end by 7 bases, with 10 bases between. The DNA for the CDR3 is TGTGCCAGCACGCCAGCGGGCGGGGAGCTGTTTTTT. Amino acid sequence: CASTPAGGELFF.

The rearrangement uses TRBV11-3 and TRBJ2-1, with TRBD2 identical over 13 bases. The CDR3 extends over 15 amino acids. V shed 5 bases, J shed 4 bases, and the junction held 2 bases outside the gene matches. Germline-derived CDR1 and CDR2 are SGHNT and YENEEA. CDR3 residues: CASSPLAGGYNEQFF. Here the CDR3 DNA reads TGTGCCAGCAGCCCACTAGCGGGAGGGTACAATGAGCAGTTCTTC.

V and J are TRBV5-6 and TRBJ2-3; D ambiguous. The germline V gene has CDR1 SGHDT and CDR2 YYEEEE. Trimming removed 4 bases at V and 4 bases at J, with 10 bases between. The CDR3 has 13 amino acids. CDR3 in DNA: TGTGCCAGCAGCCCCCAGATCTCAGATACGCAGTATTTT. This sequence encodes CASSPQISDTQYF.

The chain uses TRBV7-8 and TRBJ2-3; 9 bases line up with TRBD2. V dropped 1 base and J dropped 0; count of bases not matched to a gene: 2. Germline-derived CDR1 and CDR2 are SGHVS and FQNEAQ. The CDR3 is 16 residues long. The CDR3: CASSLGTSVSTDTQYF. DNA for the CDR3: TGTGCCAGCAGCTTAGGGACTAGCGTTAGCACAGATACGCAGTATTTT. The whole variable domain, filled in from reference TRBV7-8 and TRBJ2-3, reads GAGVSQSPRYKVAKRGQDVALRCDPISGHVSLFWYQQALGQGPEFLTYFQNEAQLDKSGLPSDRFFAERPEGSVSTLKIQRTQQEDSAVYLCASSLGTSVSTDTQYFGPGTRLTVL.

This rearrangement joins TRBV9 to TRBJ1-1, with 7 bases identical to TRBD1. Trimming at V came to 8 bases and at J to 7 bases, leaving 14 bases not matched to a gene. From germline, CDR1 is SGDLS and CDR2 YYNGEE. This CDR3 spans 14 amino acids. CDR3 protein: CASQKGAEYGEAFF. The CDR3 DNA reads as TGTGCCAGTCAGAAGGGGGCCGAGTATGGTGAAGCTTTCTTT.

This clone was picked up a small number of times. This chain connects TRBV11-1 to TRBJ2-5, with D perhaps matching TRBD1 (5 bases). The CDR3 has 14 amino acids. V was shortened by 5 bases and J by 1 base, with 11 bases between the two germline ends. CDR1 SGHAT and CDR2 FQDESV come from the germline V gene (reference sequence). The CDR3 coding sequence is TGTGCCAGCAGCGTAGGGGCCATCCAAGAGACCCAGTACTTC. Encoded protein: CASSVGAIQETQYF.

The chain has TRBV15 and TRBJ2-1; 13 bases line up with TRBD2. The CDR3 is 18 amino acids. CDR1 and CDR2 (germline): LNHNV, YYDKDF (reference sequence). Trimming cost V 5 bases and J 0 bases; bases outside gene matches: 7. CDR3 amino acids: CATSVRTSGSRSYNEQFF. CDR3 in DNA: TGTGCCACCAGCGTCCGGACTAGCGGGAGCCGCTCCTACAATGAGCAGTTCTTC.

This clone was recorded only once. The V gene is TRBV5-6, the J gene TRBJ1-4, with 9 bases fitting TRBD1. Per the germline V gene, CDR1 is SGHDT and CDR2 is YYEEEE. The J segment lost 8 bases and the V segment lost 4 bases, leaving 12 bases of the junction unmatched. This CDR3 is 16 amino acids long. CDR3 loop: CASSEGTGTGREKLFF. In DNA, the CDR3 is TGTGCCAGCAGCGAGGGTACCGGGACAGGGAGGGAAAAACTGTTTTTT.

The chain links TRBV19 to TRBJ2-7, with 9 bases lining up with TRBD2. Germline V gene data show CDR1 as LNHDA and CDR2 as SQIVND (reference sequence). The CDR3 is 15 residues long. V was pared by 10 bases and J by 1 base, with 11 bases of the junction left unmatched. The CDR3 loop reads CATQTGLADSYEQYF. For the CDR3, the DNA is TGTGCCACGCAAACGGGACTAGCCGATTCCTACGAGCAGTACTTC.

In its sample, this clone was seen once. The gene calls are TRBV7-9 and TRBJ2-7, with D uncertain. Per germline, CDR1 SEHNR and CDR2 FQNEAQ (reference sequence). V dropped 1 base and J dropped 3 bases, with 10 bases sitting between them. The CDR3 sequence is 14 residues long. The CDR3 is CASSLGPAHYEQYF. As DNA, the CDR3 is TGTGCCAGCAGCTTAGGTCCAGCGCACTACGAGCAGTACTTC.